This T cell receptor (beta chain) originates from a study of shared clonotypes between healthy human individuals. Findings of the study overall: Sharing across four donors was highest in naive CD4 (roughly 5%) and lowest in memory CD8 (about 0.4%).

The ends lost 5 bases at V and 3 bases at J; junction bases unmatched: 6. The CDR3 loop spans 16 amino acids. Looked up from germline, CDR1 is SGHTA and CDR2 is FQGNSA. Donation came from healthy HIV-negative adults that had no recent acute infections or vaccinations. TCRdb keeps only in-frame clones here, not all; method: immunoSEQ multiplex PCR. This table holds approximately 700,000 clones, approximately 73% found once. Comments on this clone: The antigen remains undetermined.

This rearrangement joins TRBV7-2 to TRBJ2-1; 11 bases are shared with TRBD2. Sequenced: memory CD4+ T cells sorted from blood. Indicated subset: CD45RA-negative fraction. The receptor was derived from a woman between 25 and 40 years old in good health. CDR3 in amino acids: CASSIRTSGRYNEQFF. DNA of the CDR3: TGTGCCAGCAGCATAAGGACTAGCGGGCGCTACAATGAGCAGTTCTTC.